This T cell receptor (beta chain) originates from a study of blood T cell repertoires in COVID-19. Study-level information: PBMCs, B-cell-depleted T cells, or T cells provided the cDNA or gDNA that made up the material.

This clone was picked up one time. The CDR3 length is 13 residues. The V and J ends lost 5 bases and 8 bases respectively, with 15 bases between them. From germline, CDR1 is SNHLY and CDR2 FYNNEI. How the authors handled the data: Researchers report that nucleated cell counts were estimated from reference gene primer amplification. TCRdb's copy holds only in-frame clones and misses some; the assay was immunoSEQ multiplex PCR. Clonal size and the V and J genes are those of that table, whereas D and trimming came from the DNA. The sample comprises nearly 25,000 clones, over 60% of which are singletons, and approximately 45% rests with the top ten.

This receptor was obtained from an elderly woman with acute or convalescent COVID-19. Sequencing was done on a sample of peripheral blood. The rearrangement joins TRBV2 to TRBJ1-2; D is possibly TRBD1 (5 bases). The CDR3 sequence is CASSFSGLDGYTF. The CDR3 coding sequence is TGTGCCAGCAGTTTTTCGGGACTTGACGGCTACACCTTC.